These T cell receptor beta chains were read from a single sample in a study of control samples from healthy donors and cancer patients. Profiled with immunoSEQ multiplex PCR; TCRdb holds only in-frame clones, not every one. The table lists just under 150,000 clones, 91% of them singletons. The sequencing sample was made of blood. These receptor sequences come from a man aged 25-40 years in good health. The CDR3 runs from the conserved cysteine through the conserved F or W. The D gene is left open where the match is weak. Expanded clones are given a class, and other clones once, few, many or no size at all.

abundance | d_gene | j_gene | v_gene | CDR3aa | CDR3nt
medium-sized | . | TRBJ1-4 | TRBV30 | CAWSAPGSGYSTNEKLFF | TGTGCCTGGAGCGCCCCCGGTTCAGGGTATTCTACTAATGAAAAACTGTTTTTT
. | . | TRBJ2-7 | TRBV6-1 | CASSEPPFEQYF | TGTGCCAGCAGTGAGCCCCCGTTCGAGCAGTACTTC
. | TRBD2 | TRBJ2-1 | TRBV30 | CAWTFLSGGVNEQFF | TGTGCCTGGACCTTCCTTAGCGGGGGAGTCAATGAGCAGTTCTTC
once | TRBD2 | TRBJ2-3 | TRBV5-1 | CASSRSSAGGTDTQYF | TGCGCCAGCAGCAGGAGTTCGGCGGGGGGCACAGATACGCAGTATTTT
. | TRBD2 | TRBJ2-7 | TRBV7-9 | CASSLASGGYEQYF | TGTGCCAGCAGCTTGGCTAGCGGGGGCTACGAGCAGTACTTC
once | TRBD2 | TRBJ2-1 | TRBV4-2 | CASSQDLAGGLSYNEQFF | TGTGCCAGCAGCCAAGATCTAGCGGGGGGGCTCTCCTACAATGAGCAGTTCTTC
few | TRBD1 | TRBJ2-7 | TRBV6-5 | CASSNSDRGYEQYF | TGTGCCAGCAGTAACTCCGACAGGGGGTACGAGCAGTACTTC
. | . | TRBJ1-1 | TRBV5-1 | CASSRTQGRTEAFF | TGCGCCAGCAGCCGTACACAGGGAAGGACTGAAGCTTTCTTT
few | . | TRBJ1-5 | TRBV4-1 | CASSQDRRSVLLTRYSNQPQHF | TGCGCCAGCAGCCAAGATAGAAGGTCAGTACTGCTTACTCGATATAGCAATCAGCCCCAGCATTTT
. | . | TRBJ1-3 | TRBV19 | CASSIVPVSGNTIYF | TGTGCCAGTAGTATCGTTCCAGTCTCTGGAAACACCATATATTTT
. | TRBD1 | TRBJ1-2 | TRBV6-4 | CASSDPDRTGEQGGYTF | TGTGCCAGCAGTGACCCCGATCGGACAGGGGAGCAAGGTGGCTACACCTTC
. | TRBD1 | TRBJ1-4 | TRBV9 | CASSVGPGGGGEKLFF | TGTGCCAGCAGCGTAGGGCCAGGGGGCGGTGGAGAAAAACTGTTTTTT
. | . | TRBJ1-6 | TRBV2 | CASSEASWVPHF | TGTGCCAGCAGTGAAGCGTCTTGGGTTCCCCACTTT
. | . | TRBJ2-7 | TRBV6-2/TRBV6-3 | CASSYHFSYEQYF | TGTGCCAGCAGTTATCATTTCTCCTACGAGCAGTACTTC
. | TRBD1 | TRBJ2-3 | TRBV6-5 | CASSYRRQGATDTQYF | TGTGCCAGCAGTTACCGGAGACAGGGGGCAACAGATACGCAGTATTTT
. | TRBD1 | TRBJ2-6 | TRBV18 | CASSPDRGLGGANVLTF | TGTGCCAGCTCACCGGACAGGGGATTAGGAGGGGCCAACGTCCTGACTTTC
. | TRBD2 | TRBJ2-1 | TRBV6-5 | CASTERTSSYNEQFF | TGTGCCAGCACCGAACGGACTAGCTCCTACAATGAGCAGTTCTTC
. | TRBD2 | TRBJ2-3 | TRBV7-3 | CASSSSLAGTTDTQYF | TGTGCCAGCAGCTCAAGCCTAGCGGGCACAACAGATACGCAGTATTTT
. | TRBD2 | TRBJ2-1 | TRBV3-1/TRBV3-2 | CASSSIAGAYNEQFF | TGTGCCAGCAGCTCAATAGCGGGGGCTTACAATGAGCAGTTCTTC
. | . | TRBJ1-1 | TRBV11-2 | CASSFRADTEAFF | TGTGCCAGCAGCTTCCGGGCCGACACTGAAGCTTTCTTT
. | TRBD2 | TRBJ2-1 | TRBV5-1 | CASSLTSLEQFF | TGCGCCAGCAGCCTGACTAGCCTTGAGCAGTTCTTC
. | . | TRBJ1-4 | TRBV27 | CASSLRGRGNEKLFF | TGTGCCAGCAGTTTGAGGGGCCGGGGTAATGAAAAACTGTTTTTT
once | . | TRBJ1-1 | TRBV27 | CASSFIGGSTEAFF | TGTGCCAGCAGTTTTATCGGGGGATCCACTGAAGCTTTCTTT
. | . | TRBJ2-1 | TRBV28 | CASSLRTSSYNEQFF | TGTGCCAGCAGTTTGAGGACATCCTCCTACAATGAGCAGTTCTTC
. | . | TRBJ2-4 | TRBV2 | CASSETGAKNIQYF | TGTGCCAGCAGTGAGACAGGAGCCAAAAACATTCAGTACTTC
. | . | TRBJ2-7 | TRBV20-1 | CSASGTVDPYEQYF | TGCAGTGCTAGTGGCACAGTCGATCCCTACGAGCAGTACTTC
. | . | TRBJ1-3 | TRBV29-1 | CSVEGGNTIYF | TGCAGCGTCGAGGGGGGAAACACCATATATTTT
. | TRBD2 | TRBJ2-3 | TRBV11-3 | CASSFVGLAGGRSTDTQYF | TGTGCCAGCAGCTTTGTGGGACTAGCGGGGGGGCGTAGCACAGATACGCAGTATTTT
once | TRBD1 | TRBJ1-1 | TRBV6-5 | CASSYSGQLNTEAFF | TGTGCCAGCAGTTACTCGGGACAGCTAAACACTGAAGCTTTCTTT
. | TRBD1 | TRBJ1-5 | TRBV19 | CASSTRTGGEQPQHF | TGTGCCAGTAGTACCCGGACAGGGGGCGAACAGCCCCAGCATTTT
. | . | TRBJ1-5 | TRBV27 | CASSEDQGVGGQPQHF | TGTGCCAGCAGTGAGGATCAGGGTGTTGGTGGGCAGCCCCAGCATTTT
once | . | TRBJ2-2 | TRBV7-8 | CASSLTSFTGELFF | TGTGCCAGCAGCCTAACTAGTTTCACCGGGGAGCTGTTTTTT
. | . | TRBJ2-1 | TRBV10-1 | CASILRDPEENEQFF | TGCGCCAGCATCCTCCGGGACCCGGAGGAGAATGAGCAGTTCTTC
. | . | TRBJ2-7 | TRBV13 | CASSFGGRGVFEQYF | TGTGCCAGCAGCTTCGGGGGCAGGGGGGTTTTCGAGCAGTACTTC
. | . | TRBJ2-7 | TRBV29-1 | CSVEGGERPYEQYF | TGCAGCGTTGAAGGGGGTGAACGGCCATACGAGCAGTACTTC
. | . | TRBJ1-2 | TRBV11-2 | CASSPRWGANYGYTF | TGTGCCAGCAGCCCCCGGTGGGGGGCGAACTATGGCTACACCTTC
. | TRBD1 | TRBJ2-3 | TRBV29-1 | CSARPTGSTDTQYF | TGCAGCGCCCGCCCGACAGGGTCCACAGATACGCAGTATTTT
. | TRBD1 | TRBJ1-1 | TRBV6-5 | CASTQGASNRGAFF | TGTGCCAGCACTCAGGGGGCCTCCAATCGGGGGGCTTTCTTT
. | . | TRBJ1-1 | TRBV27 | CASSLGRGVEAFF | TGTGCCAGCAGTTTGGGTCGGGGGGTTGAAGCTTTCTTT
. | . | TRBJ1-2 | TRBV7-8 | CASSLETGNYGYTF | TGTGCCAGCAGCTTAGAAACAGGGAACTATGGCTACACCTTC
few | . | TRBJ1-2 | TRBV20-1 | CSASRGVGYTF | TGCAGTGCTAGCCGGGGGGTAGGCTACACCTTC
. | . | TRBJ2-7 | TRBV27 | CASSLSVLDPRYF | TGTGCCAGCAGTTTATCAGTCTTGGACCCAAGGTACTTC
. | . | TRBJ1-1 | TRBV27 | CASHGEGNTEAFF | TGTGCCAGTCACGGGGAGGGGAACACTGAAGCTTTCTTT
. | . | TRBJ2-1 | TRBV9 | CASSPGGSSYNEQFF | TGTGCCAGCAGCCCAGGGGGGAGCTCCTACAATGAGCAGTTCTTC
. | . | TRBJ2-5 | TRBV5-1 | CASSLTGTPQETQYF | TGCGCCAGCAGCTTGACCGGGACACCCCAAGAGACCCAGTACTTC
. | . | TRBJ2-5 | TRBV6-1 | CASSDRGWEETQYF | TGTGCCAGCAGTGACAGGGGTTGGGAAGAGACCCAGTACTTC
once | . | TRBJ2-7 | TRBV6-5 | CASRTAGNSYEQYF | TGTGCCAGCCGGACAGCGGGGAACTCCTACGAGCAGTACTTC
. | TRBD1 | TRBJ1-5 | TRBV28 | CASSFPGTGAHQPQHF | TGTGCCAGCAGTTTTCCCGGGACAGGGGCTCATCAGCCCCAGCATTTT
. | . | TRBJ1-2 | TRBV24-1 | CATSPGNYGYTF | TGTGCCACCAGTCCAGGAAACTATGGCTACACCTTC
. | . | TRBJ2-7 | TRBV2 | CASSDLTGPSSYEQYF | TGTGCCAGCAGTGACTTGACAGGACCCTCCTCCTACGAGCAGTACTTC
. | TRBD1 | TRBJ2-1 | TRBV9 | CASSVVPRTGGLGNEQFF | TGTGCCAGCAGCGTAGTACCCCGGACAGGGGGCTTGGGGAATGAGCAGTTCTTC
. | . | TRBJ1-2 | TRBV9 | CASSVGSGDYGHTF | TGTGCCAGCAGCGTAGGGTCAGGGGACTATGGCCACACCTTC
. | TRBD2 | TRBJ2-2 | TRBV5-1 | CASSLREGTGELFF | TGCGCCAGCAGCTTGAGGGAGGGCACCGGGGAGCTGTTTTTT
once | . | TRBJ1-2 | TRBV4-1 | CASSQDLWEYGYTF | TGCGCCAGCAGCCAAGATCTTTGGGAGTATGGCTACACCTTC
. | TRBD1 | TRBJ1-2 | TRBV13 | CASSLSGQEHNYGYTF | TGTGCCAGCAGCTTATCGGGACAGGAGCATAACTATGGCTACACCTTC
. | TRBD1 | TRBJ2-7 | TRBV24-1 | CATSDPGQGTYEQYF | TGTGCCACCAGTGACCCGGGACAGGGAACCTACGAGCAGTACTTC
. | . | TRBJ1-6 | TRBV27 | CASGGATYNSPLHF | TGTGCCAGCGGTGGGGCAACATATAATTCACCCCTCCACTTT
. | . | TRBJ1-5 | TRBV24-1 | CATSGRGSQPQHF | TGTGCCACCAGTGGGAGGGGGAGTCAGCCCCAGCATTTT
. | . | TRBJ1-2 | TRBV6-1 | CASSERSGHWAGYTF | TGTGCCAGCAGTGAAAGGTCAGGACACTGGGCTGGCTACACCTTC
. | . | TRBJ1-6 | TRBV7-9 | CASSSGGATGALHF | TGTGCCAGCAGCTCTGGTGGGGCAACGGGAGCCCTCCACTTT